The rows below give T cell receptor beta chains drawn from one sample of a study of beta chain features in type 1 diabetes. TCRdb keeps only in-frame clones here, not all; method: immunoSEQ multiplex PCR. The data contain a few hundred thousand clones, 13% of them seen just once; the ten biggest clones take up about 0.016%. Specimen: naive CD4+ T cells from blood. All receptors derive from a woman between 18 and 30 years old with type 1 diabetes. The CDR3 runs from the conserved cysteine through the conserved F or W. A D gene is named only where the DNA matches it firmly. The size entry is marked missing in some rows and otherwise reads once, few, many or a size class.

abundance	j_gene	v_gene	d_gene	CDR3nt	CDR3aa
NA	TRBJ1-4	TRBV7-6	NA	TGTGCCAGCAGCTCCTGGAAAGACAAGGCGAATGAAAAACTGTTTTTT	CASSSWKDKANEKLFF
NA	TRBJ1-1	TRBV11-2	TRBD1	TGTGCCAGCAGCTTAGAGGGACAGGGGCGAACTTTCTTT	CASSLEGQGRTFF
NA	TRBJ1-1	TRBV28	NA	TGTGCCAGCAGCGCCGGGGGGGCAAACACTGAAGCTTTCTTT	CASSAGGANTEAFF
once	TRBJ1-5	TRBV5-5	NA	TGTGCCAGCAGCTCTCCCGGGACACCTAGCAATCAGCCCCAGCATTTT	CASSSPGTPSNQPQHF
once	TRBJ2-1	TRBV6-5	NA	TGTGCCAGCAGTTCCCCGGGACTCGCATACAATGAGCAGTTCTTC	CASSSPGLAYNEQFF
NA	TRBJ2-1	TRBV4-3	NA	TGCGCCAGCAGCCAGCGTAGACTCAATGAGCAGTTCTTC	CASSQRRLNEQFF
NA	TRBJ2-1	TRBV11-2	NA	TGTGCCAGCAGCCCTAGCTCGAGCTCCTACAATGAGCAGTTCTTC	CASSPSSSSYNEQFF
NA	TRBJ2-2	TRBV5-1	NA	TGCGCCAGCAGCTTCGGGTCTAGCAACCCCGGGGAGCTGTTTTTT	CASSFGSSNPGELFF
NA	TRBJ2-1	TRBV21-1	NA	TGTGCCAGCAGCCCAGGGGGGACTAGCGGGAACAATGAGCAGTTCTTC	CASSPGGTSGNNEQFF
NA	TRBJ2-7	TRBV28	TRBD1	TGTGCCAGCAGTCCCGGACAGGGGGCCTACGAGCAGTACTTC	CASSPGQGAYEQYF
NA	TRBJ1-2	TRBV6-1	TRBD1	TGTGCCAGCAGGGATCCCGGGACAGGCGACTATGGCTACACCTTC	CASRDPGTGDYGYTF
few	TRBJ1-2	TRBV5-6	TRBD1	TGTGCCAGCAGCTTGGACAGGGGCAAGGCTAACTATGGCTACACCTTC	CASSLDRGKANYGYTF
few	TRBJ2-3	TRBV15	NA	TGTGCCACCAGCAGACCGTCACACACGCAGTATTTT	CATSRPSHTQYF
NA	TRBJ1-4	TRBV19	NA	TGTGCCAGCCGACTGACCGGGATCGATGAAAAACTGTTTTTT	CASRLTGIDEKLFF
NA	TRBJ1-1	TRBV28	TRBD1	TGTGCCAGCAGTTCCCGACAGGGGAAGACTGAAGCTTTCTTT	CASSSRQGKTEAFF
few	TRBJ2-5	TRBV28	TRBD1	TGTGCCAGCAGTTTATCCTGGGACAGGGCTGGAGAGACCCAGTACTTC	CASSLSWDRAGETQYF
few	TRBJ2-6	TRBV5-1	TRBD1	TGCGCCAGCGGAGAGGGGGCCGGGGCCAACGTCCTGACTTTC	CASGEGAGANVLTF
NA	TRBJ2-7	TRBV27	TRBD1	TGTGCCAGCAGTTTCACGGACAGGGTAACCTACGAGCAGTACTTC	CASSFTDRVTYEQYF
few	TRBJ2-5	TRBV5-1	NA	TGCGCCAGCAGCTCGGGCCCCTTGACAGGTCCCGTACAAGAGACCCAGTACTTC	CASSSGPLTGPVQETQYF
few	TRBJ2-1	TRBV2	TRBD2	TGTGCCAGCCGACTAGCCCCTGGGCAGTTCTTC	CASRLAPGQFF
NA	TRBJ2-5	TRBV7-2	NA	TGTGCCAGCAGCTTAGTTCTGGGGGCGGAAGAGACCCAGTACTTC	CASSLVLGAEETQYF
NA	TRBJ1-5	TRBV19	NA	TGTGCCAGTAGTATGAAGGGGATCAGCAATCAGCCCCAGCATTTT	CASSMKGISNQPQHF
NA	TRBJ2-1	TRBV30	TRBD2	TGTGCCTGGAGTGCCCTAGCGGGAGTCAACAATGAGCAGTTCTTC	CAWSALAGVNNEQFF
few	TRBJ1-5	TRBV7-2	NA	TGTGCCAGCAGCCCCGGGGAGAGGGCTAATCAGCCCCAGCATTTT	CASSPGERANQPQHF
NA	TRBJ2-3	TRBV28	NA	TGTGCCAGCAGGTCGTTAGAGAGCACAGATACGCAGTATTTT	CASRSLESTDTQYF
NA	TRBJ2-7	TRBV18	TRBD1	TGTGCCAGCTCACCCCTGGCGAGACAGGGCGGCGACGAGCAGTACTTC	CASSPLARQGGDEQYF
NA	TRBJ2-2	TRBV27	NA	TGTGCCAGCAGTCCCGGACAACGTCCGACCGGGGAGCTGTTTTTT	CASSPGQRPTGELFF
few	TRBJ2-3	TRBV29-1	TRBD2	TGCAGCGTGCTGCCGGGACTAGGTACAGATACGCAGTATTTT	CSVLPGLGTDTQYF
NA	TRBJ2-7	TRBV28	NA	TGTGCCAGCAGTTTATCGGCGGGAGAGCAGTACTTC	CASSLSAGEQYF
few	TRBJ2-7	TRBV28	TRBD2	TGTGCCAGCAGTTTGGGGGGTAGCGGGAGACACTTC	CASSLGGSGRHF
few	TRBJ1-1	TRBV30	NA	TGTGCCTGGAGTGGACCCTGGAGAGCTTTCTTT	CAWSGPWRAFF
NA	TRBJ1-1	TRBV29-1	NA	TGCAGCGTTGGGGGCCAGAACCTGAACACTGAAGCTTTCTTT	CSVGGQNLNTEAFF
few	TRBJ2-3	TRBV15	NA	TGTGCCACCAGCAGAGATCCGGGGGGCAGCACAGATACGCAGTATTTT	CATSRDPGGSTDTQYF
NA	TRBJ2-5	TRBV7-3	TRBD2	TGTGCCAGCAGCTCCGGACTAGCGGGAGAGGAGACCCAGTACTTC	CASSSGLAGEETQYF
NA	TRBJ2-5	TRBV5-1	NA	TGCGCCAGCAGCCAAGGGGCAGGGGCCCTACAAGAGACCCAGTACTTC	CASSQGAGALQETQYF
NA	TRBJ2-7	TRBV30	NA	TGTGCCTGGAGTCCCCTCTACGAGCAGTACTTC	CAWSPLYEQYF
NA	TRBJ2-1	TRBV6-5	TRBD2	TGTGCCAGCAGAGCACTAGCGGGAGGGAGGAATGAGCAGTTCTTC	CASRALAGGRNEQFF
once	TRBJ2-1	TRBV5-1	TRBD2	TGCGCCAGCAGTCCTGAGACCGGGACTAGCGGGGGTTACAATGAGCAGTTCTTC	CASSPETGTSGGYNEQFF
NA	TRBJ2-3	TRBV9	TRBD2	TGTGCCAGCAGCGTGTTAGCGGGAGAGGCTGATACGCAGTATTTT	CASSVLAGEADTQYF
few	TRBJ2-5	TRBV15	NA	TGTGCCACCAGCAGAGGAGGAACAGGCGTAGAGACCCAGTACTTC	CATSRGGTGVETQYF
few	TRBJ2-6	TRBV5-4	NA	TGTGCCAGCAGCCCGGGACTCCCCTCGGGAGGGGCCAACGTCCTGACTTTC	CASSPGLPSGGANVLTF
NA	TRBJ2-1	TRBV9	TRBD2	TGTGCCAGCAGCCCTCGGGGACTAGCAGGCAATGAGCAGTTCTTC	CASSPRGLAGNEQFF
NA	TRBJ2-2	TRBV28	NA	TGTGCCAGCAGTTTCCCGGGGTCCCGAAGGGGGGAGCTGTTTTTT	CASSFPGSRRGELFF
NA	TRBJ1-5	TRBV29-1	NA	TGCAGCGCGGTAGCAGGGTTCGGTCAGCCCCAGCATTTT	CSAVAGFGQPQHF
few	TRBJ1-1	TRBV21-1	NA	TGTGCCAGCAGCAAGGACAGTCTGGGGGCGAACACTGAAGCTTTCTTT	CASSKDSLGANTEAFF
few	TRBJ2-5	TRBV29-1	NA	TGCAGCGTCAAAGAGACAGGACAAGAGACCCAGTACTTC	CSVKETGQETQYF
few	TRBJ2-6	TRBV19	NA	TGTGCCAGTAGTATAAGTTCCGGGTCTGGGGCCAACGTCCTGACTTTC	CASSISSGSGANVLTF
NA	TRBJ1-1	TRBV5-4	TRBD1	TGTGCCAGCAGCTTACAGGGGCCCGGCACTGAAGCTTTCTTT	CASSLQGPGTEAFF
NA	TRBJ2-5	TRBV5-4	NA	TGTGCCAGCAGCCAAGGGGGGGGCGTAGAGACCCAGTACTTC	CASSQGGGVETQYF
NA	TRBJ1-5	TRBV7-8	NA	TGTGCCAGCAGCTTACAATTCTCGGGTCAGCCCCAGCATTTT	CASSLQFSGQPQHF
NA	TRBJ1-2	TRBV7-3	NA	TGTGCCAGCAGCCTTTCATTTGATGAGAGCTACACCTTC	CASSLSFDESYTF
few	TRBJ2-5	TRBV15	NA	TGTGCCACCAGCAGAGGAGGGTACGAGGAGACCCAGTACTTC	CATSRGGYEETQYF
few	TRBJ2-1	TRBV18	TRBD2	TGTGCCAGCTCACCGGGACTAGCGGGCAATGAGCAGTTCTTC	CASSPGLAGNEQFF
NA	TRBJ2-7	TRBV28	NA	TGTGCCAGCACGGGCGGGTGGAGCTCCTACGAGCAGTACTTC	CASTGGWSSYEQYF